Listed here is a single T cell receptor (beta chain). The antigen is unknown. Run at survey level, the immunoSEQ assay was version v3.0. This table comes from immunoSEQ multiplex PCR, and its TCRdb copy is limited to in-frame clones, with some not included. The sample has roughly 18,000 clones, about 88% seen once; the top ten hold roughly 8%. The CDR3 extends over 14 amino acids. Trimming removed 4 bases from V and 3 bases from J, with 12 bases in between. Germline assignment: CDR1 SGHVS and CDR2 FNYEAQ. This record belongs to a study of long-term antiretroviral therapy in people with HIV. Study-level results: Possibly under older ART regimens, blood was drawn between the mid-2000s and the late 2010s.

The material sequenced was unsorted PBMCs, taken 0.9 years after starting antiretroviral therapy. This clonotype was sampled from a man aged 18 to 35 with HIV. The V call is TRBV7-6, the J call TRBJ2-5; TRBD2 might be the D (6 bases). CDR3 DNA: TGTGCCAGCAGCTCCAGGGAGGCGGAAGAGACCCAGTACTTC. Translating gives CASSSREAEETQYF.